A selection of T cell receptor beta chains follows, all from one sample in a study of cytotoxic CD8 clonotypes in ibrutinib-treated CLL. Sequencing was performed with immunoSEQ multiplex PCR; in TCRdb, only in-frame clones are kept and a portion is missing. The repertoire holds approximately 330,000 clones, with roughly 79% as singletons. The specimen comprised PBMCs, sampled before ibrutinib treatment. The receptors come from a human donor with chronic lymphocytic leukemia. CDR3s include the opening cysteine and the closing phenylalanine or tryptophan. A D gene is named only where the DNA matches it firmly. Size is stated for part of the rows, as once, few or many counts, or as a class when the clone is expanded.

J gene	clone size	D gene	V gene	CDR3 protein	CDR3 DNA
TRBJ1-2	NA	TRBD1	TRBV9	CASSSHTGGAQGYTF	TGTGCCAGCAGCTCACACACAGGGGGCGCACAGGGCTACACCTTC
TRBJ2-7	NA	NA	TRBV5-4	CASSLEVGGTYEQYF	TGTGCCAGCAGCTTGGAAGTGGGGGGAACCTACGAGCAGTACTTC
TRBJ1-2	NA	NA	TRBV11-2	CASSLGAAGMESGYTF	TGTGCCAGCAGCTTAGGCGCGGCAGGGATGGAAAGTGGCTACACCTTC
TRBJ2-1	NA	NA	TRBV7-7	CASGNTAVEQFF	TGTGCCAGCGGAAACACGGCCGTTGAGCAGTTCTTC
TRBJ1-1	NA	NA	TRBV20-1	CSAPQEREAFF	TGCAGTGCCCCTCAGGAGAGAGAAGCTTTCTTT
TRBJ2-1	once	NA	TRBV9	CASSVGLGINNEQFF	TGTGCCAGCAGCGTAGGACTAGGGATTAACAATGAGCAGTTCTTC
TRBJ1-5	NA	NA	TRBV29-1	CSVETGSYSNQPQHF	TGCAGCGTTGAAACAGGGTCCTATAGCAATCAGCCCCAGCATTTT
TRBJ2-1	NA	NA	TRBV15	CATSRDGASADEQFF	TGTGCCACCAGCAGAGACGGCGCCTCGGCCGATGAGCAGTTCTTC
TRBJ1-1	few	NA	TRBV30	CAWGRTEAFF	TGTGCCTGGGGTAGAACTGAAGCTTTCTTT
TRBJ2-2	NA	NA	TRBV4-3	CASSQGGYTGELFF	TGCGCCAGCAGCCAAGGCGGCTACACCGGGGAGCTGTTTTTT
TRBJ1-1	NA	NA	TRBV4-1	CASSQQPNTEAFF	TGCGCCAGCAGCCAGCAACCTAACACTGAAGCTTTCTTT
TRBJ2-6	NA	NA	TRBV6-5	CASSIGSDNVLTF	TGTGCCAGCAGCATCGGTAGTGACAACGTCCTGACTTTC
TRBJ2-2	NA	NA	TRBV7-8	CASSWMTGELFF	TGTGCCAGCAGTTGGATGACCGGGGAGCTGTTTTTT
TRBJ1-3	NA	TRBD1	TRBV19	CASRMDRGTGNTIYF	TGTGCCAGTAGAATGGACAGGGGCACTGGAAACACCATATATTTT
TRBJ2-3	NA	NA	TRBV5-1	CASSLQDPSTDTQYF	TGCGCCAGCAGCTTGCAGGACCCTAGCACAGATACGCAGTATTTT
TRBJ2-5	many	NA	TRBV19	CASSIQETQYF	TGTGCCAGTAGTATCCAAGAGACCCAGTACTTC
TRBJ2-1	NA	TRBD2	TRBV10-3	CAISHSSGRASNEQFF	TGTGCCATCAGTCATTCTAGCGGGAGGGCCTCAAATGAGCAGTTCTTC
TRBJ1-4	NA	NA	TRBV7-3	CASSTGDTAIEKLFF	TGTGCCAGCAGCACGGGGGACACGGCCATTGAAAAACTGTTTTTT
TRBJ1-2	NA	NA	TRBV6-1	CASSEYPWGYTF	TGTGCCAGCAGTGAATACCCGTGGGGCTACACCTTC
TRBJ2-7	NA	TRBD2	TRBV7-2	CASRGGPSYEQYF	TGTGCCAGCAGGGGAGGGCCCTCCTACGAGCAGTACTTC
TRBJ2-7	few	TRBD1	TRBV5-6	CASSLEGQGAEQYF	TGTGCCAGCAGCTTGGAAGGACAGGGGGCCGAGCAGTACTTC
TRBJ1-2	NA	TRBD1	TRBV18	CASSPGQGDGYTF	TGTGCCAGCTCACCAGGACAGGGGGATGGCTACACCTTC
TRBJ2-6	NA	NA	TRBV27	CASTQTAGANVLTF	TGTGCCAGCACTCAGACTGCTGGGGCCAACGTCCTGACTTTC
TRBJ2-5	NA	NA	TRBV6-8	CATELSEGETQYF	TGTGCCACCGAGCTATCGGAGGGTGAGACCCAGTACTTC
TRBJ2-3	NA	NA	TRBV7-8	CASIEVRDVRDTQYF	TGTGCCAGCATCGAAGTCAGGGATGTGAGAGATACGCAGTATTTT
TRBJ1-1	NA	NA	TRBV5-6	CASSLQGPGAFF	TGTGCCAGCAGCTTGCAGGGTCCTGGGGCTTTCTTT
TRBJ1-3	few	NA	TRBV5-1	CASSPAYGNTIYF	TGCGCCAGCAGCCCCGCGTATGGAAACACCATATATTTT
TRBJ2-7	NA	TRBD1	TRBV5-6	CASSLAGTGSSYEQYF	TGTGCCAGCAGCTTGGCTGGGACAGGGAGCTCCTACGAGCAGTACTTC
TRBJ1-2	once	NA	TRBV9	CASSPQLGYSGTNYGYTF	TGTGCCAGCAGCCCACAATTGGGGTATTCGGGGACCAACTATGGCTACACCTTC
TRBJ2-1	NA	TRBD2	TRBV18	CASSPSSKAGDGEQFF	TGTGCCAGCTCACCATCATCGAAGGCGGGAGATGGTGAGCAGTTCTTC
TRBJ1-1	few	TRBD1	TRBV29-1	CSGMGQMNTEAFF	TGCAGCGGGATGGGACAGATGAACACTGAAGCTTTCTTT
TRBJ2-1	NA	NA	TRBV15	CATSRDGGVPYNEQFF	TGTGCCACCAGCAGAGATGGAGGGGTCCCCTACAATGAGCAGTTCTTC
TRBJ1-3	few	NA	TRBV30	CAWSWISGNTIYF	TGTGCCTGGAGTTGGATCTCTGGAAACACCATATATTTT
TRBJ1-1	once	NA	TRBV7-2	CASSLAPDTEAFF	TGTGCCAGCAGCTTAGCTCCGGACACTGAAGCTTTCTTT
TRBJ2-7	few	TRBD2	TRBV10-3	CAIKGESGSYEQYF	TGTGCCATCAAAGGTGAAAGCGGGAGCTACGAGCAGTACTTC
TRBJ2-7	NA	NA	TRBV7-8	CASSWAGGGYYEQYF	TGTGCCAGCAGCTGGGCGGGCGGAGGATACTACGAGCAGTACTTC
TRBJ2-1	NA	NA	TRBV18	CASSPGSAGGAYNEQFF	TGTGCCAGCTCTCCCGGATCAGCAGGGGGGGCCTACAATGAGCAGTTCTTC
TRBJ2-1	NA	NA	TRBV27	CASSIGQYPSSYNEQFF	TGTGCCAGCAGTATTGGACAATATCCTAGCTCCTACAATGAGCAGTTCTTC
TRBJ2-3	NA	TRBD2	TRBV7-9	CASTEPRIKRESSTDTQYF	TGTGCCAGCACCGAACCAAGAATAAAGCGGGAGAGTTCCACAGATACGCAGTATTTT
TRBJ2-5	NA	NA	TRBV5-1	CASSLEVAEETQYF	TGCGCCAGCAGCTTGGAGGTAGCGGAAGAGACCCAGTACTTC
TRBJ2-5	few	NA	TRBV7-9	CASSTHSIQETQYF	TGTGCCAGCAGCACACACAGTATTCAAGAGACCCAGTACTTC
TRBJ2-1	NA	NA	TRBV20-1	CSGGRNEQFF	TGCAGTGGAGGACGCAATGAGCAGTTCTTC
TRBJ1-5	NA	NA	TRBV7-8	CASSLVRWQLNQPQHF	TGTGCCAGCAGCTTAGTGCGTTGGCAGCTGAATCAGCCCCAGCATTTT
TRBJ1-1	NA	NA	TRBV4-3	CASSQDVGTGTEAFF	TGCGCCAGCAGCCAAGATGTAGGGACGGGCACTGAAGCTTTCTTT
TRBJ1-5	NA	NA	TRBV19	CASVPRDSNQPQHF	TGTGCCAGCGTACCCCGGGACAGCAATCAGCCCCAGCATTTT
TRBJ1-4	NA	NA	TRBV18	CASRGTANEKLFF	TGTGCCAGCCGCGGGACGGCGAATGAAAAACTGTTTTTT
TRBJ1-5	NA	NA	TRBV15	CATSRDRGAWQPQHF	TGTGCCACCAGCAGAGATCGGGGGGCGTGGCAGCCCCAGCATTTT
TRBJ1-4	NA	NA	TRBV27	CASSFSGGRGATNEKLFF	TGTGCCAGCAGTTTTAGCGGAGGCCGGGGTGCAACTAATGAAAAACTGTTTTTT
TRBJ2-7	few	TRBD1	TRBV5-1	CASSLTGQGWNEQYF	TGCGCCAGCAGCTTGACTGGACAGGGTTGGAACGAGCAGTACTTC
TRBJ2-7	NA	NA	TRBV30	CAWSVGGGEYEQYF	TGTGCCTGGAGCGTAGGGGGGGGTGAATACGAGCAGTACTTC
TRBJ2-7	NA	NA	TRBV7-2	CASSLVPRGIEQYF	TGTGCCAGCAGCTTAGTCCCCCGGGGGATCGAGCAGTACTTC
TRBJ2-3	NA	TRBD2	TRBV7-2	CASSFFPLADTQYF	TGTGCCAGCAGCTTTTTCCCACTAGCGGATACGCAGTATTTT
TRBJ1-1	once	TRBD1	TRBV15	CATSPWTGVTEAFF	TGTGCCACCAGCCCCTGGACAGGGGTCACTGAAGCTTTCTTT
TRBJ2-5	NA	NA	TRBV2	CASRRHNQETQYF	TGTGCCAGCAGGCGACACAACCAAGAGACCCAGTACTTC
TRBJ2-1	NA	NA	TRBV5-6	CASSLGAGEQFF	TGTGCCAGCAGCTTGGGCGCTGGTGAGCAGTTCTTC